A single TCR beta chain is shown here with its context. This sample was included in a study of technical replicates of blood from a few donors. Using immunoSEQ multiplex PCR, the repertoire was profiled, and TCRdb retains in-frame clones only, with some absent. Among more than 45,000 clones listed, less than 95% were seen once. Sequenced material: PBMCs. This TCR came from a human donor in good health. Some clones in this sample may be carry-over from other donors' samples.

The CDR3 nucleotides are TGTGCCAGCAGTGAAAGCCAGGATCGGACCCAGTACTTC. Its translation: CASSESQDRTQYF. The rearrangement joins TRBV6-1 to TRBJ2-5; unclear D gene. The CDR3 spans 13 residues. Germline V lookup: CDR1 MNHNS, CDR2 SASEGT. V was trimmed by 2 bases and J by 7 bases, leaving 11 bases between them.